This entry lists 18 T cell receptor beta chains sequenced from one sample in a study of T cell repertoires in cytomegalovirus infection (dated by TCRdb to about 2019). Their specific antigens are unknown. The sequencing machine was an Illumina HiSeq 1500. The public sequencing data were trimmed at Q25 with fastp and processed into clonotypes with MiXCR by TCRdb, which kept only in-frame beta chains. Rows with one shared CDR3 protein collapse into an entry with the most common genes and DNA. In all, the sample holds around 300,000 distinct CDR3 sequences, and approximately 22% of those were seen once. Of the sample, approximately 20% is held by the ten largest clones. The treatment or condition label corresponds to: in vitro stimulation with specific CMV peptide epitopes to enrich CMV-specific T cells. Sequenced material: cultured PBMCs, taken from culture after CMV antigen stimulation. These receptors originate from a human donor in good health (CMV status not recorded). Some clones in this sample may be carry-over from other donors' samples.

V and J are TRBV5-1 and TRBJ2-1, with 7 bases aligning to TRBD2. V lost 4 bases and J lost 4; bases outside the gene matches: 5. The CDR3 is 14 residues long. The germline gives CDR1 SGHRS, CDR2 YFSETQ. Here the CDR3 DNA reads TGCGCCAGCAGCCCGGGACTACTTTACAATGAGCAGTTCTTC. It translates to CASSPGLLYNEQFF.

The chain has TRBV18 and TRBJ2-3; 9 nucleotides line up with TRBD2. V shed 6 bases and J 2 bases; nucleotides not matched to a gene: 6. CDR1 KGHSH and CDR2 LQKENI come from the germline V gene. This CDR3 region has 15 residues. The CDR3 sequence: CASSRIAGDTDTQYF. The CDR3 nucleotides read TGTGCCAGCTCTCGGATAGCGGGAGACACAGATACGCAGTATTTT. Full variable domain (rest looked up from reference TRBV18 and TRBJ2-3): NAGVMQNPRHLVRRRGQEARLRCSPMKGHSHVYWYRQLPEEGLKFMVYLQKENIIDESGMPKERFSAEFPKEGPSILRIQQVVRGDSAAYFCASSRIAGDTDTQYFGPGTRLTVL.

The V and J genes are TRBV4-3 and TRBJ2-4; tentatively, D is TRBD2 (5 bases). The CDR3 runs to 14 residues. The germline gives CDR1 LGHNA, CDR2 YSLEER. The germline V and J ends were trimmed by 2 bases and 8 bases, with 13 bases remaining between them. The CDR3 bases are TGCGCCAGCAGCCAACATCCGGGGAACGACATTCAGTACTTC. As protein: CASSQHPGNDIQYF.

This clonotype was seen ten or more times. The J gene is TRBJ1-1, the V gene TRBV12-3 or TRBV12-4; 7 bases are a match to TRBD1. This CDR3 region has 14 residues. The V segment lost 5 bases and the J segment 0 bases; nucleotides outside the gene matches: 3. CDR3 coding DNA: TGTGCCAGCAGTCGAGGGGGCATGAACACTGAAGCTTTCTTT. This sequence encodes CASSRGGMNTEAFF.

CDR3 sequence: CASSFFRDYLYEQYF. DNA of the CDR3: TGTGCCAGCAGTTTCTTCCGGGACTACCTCTACGAGCAGTACTTC. The V and J genes are TRBV12-3 or TRBV12-4 and TRBJ2-7, with 7 nucleotides matching TRBD2. With V trimmed by 3 bases and J by 3 bases, 8 bases remained unmatched. This CDR3 is built from 15 residues.

A note on this clonotype: A read error may explain this, as a much larger clone is one base away. The chain joins TRBV7-2 to TRBJ2-7, with a tentative D call TRBD1 (6 bases). CDR1 and CDR2 (germline): SGHTA, FQGNSA. The CDR3 is made up of 12 amino acids. The CDR3 DNA reads TGTGCCAGCAGCCGATACAGGGACGAGCGGTACTTC. It encodes CASSRYRDERYF.

The chain has TRBV24-1 and TRBJ2-5, with 7 bases fitting TRBD2. CDR3 size: 15 residues. J lost 5 bases, V lost 3 bases, and 8 bases had no gene match. In germline, CDR1 is KGHDR, CDR2 SFDVKD. CDR3 loop: CATSDPREVEETQYF. The CDR3 bases are TGTGCCACCAGTGATCCCCGGGAGGTGGAGGAGACCCAGTACTTC.

Ten or more counts support this clonotype. The rearrangement joins TRBV7-2 to TRBJ2-5; 8 positions match TRBD1. J lost 5 bases, V lost 4 bases, and 9 bases had no gene match. CDR3 length: 15 residues. CDR1 SGHTA and CDR2 FQGNSA come from the germline V gene. The CDR3 DNA reads as TGTGCCAGCAGCTGGGCGGGACAGGAACAGGAGACCCAGTACTTC. It is translated as CASSWAGQEQETQYF.

At least ten counts were recorded for this clonotype. The DNA of the CDR3 is TGTGCCAGCAGCTTAGACCTGGGCTCTGGAAACACCATATATTTT. The encoded protein is CASSLDLGSGNTIYF. The rearrangement uses TRBV7-2 and TRBJ1-3; D is uncertain. Trimming shortened V by 1 base and J by 0 bases, and 7 bases separated the two germline ends. The germline CDR1 and CDR2 sequences are SGHTA and FQGNSA. There are 15 residues in the CDR3.

This clonotype came up a few times. The chain employs TRBV12-5 and TRBJ2-1, with unresolved D. Germline V gene lookup returns CDR1 LGHNT and CDR2 FRNRAP. This CDR3 spans 12 amino acids. Trimming pared 0 bases from V and 7 bases from J, leaving 4 bases between. CDR3 sequence (DNA): TGTGCTAGTGGTTTGGTAGGGAATGAGCAGTTCTTC. This sequence encodes CASGLVGNEQFF.

The rearrangement joins TRBV18 to TRBJ1-4; D ambiguous. The germline gives CDR1 KGHSH, CDR2 LQKENI. The CDR3 consists of 16 residues. With 4 bases removed from V and 0 bases from J, the gap between germline ends came to 12 bases. The CDR3 region has the DNA TGTGCCAGCTCACGGCAGCGTTTCGCAACTAATGAAAAACTGTTTTTT. This translates into CASSRQRFATNEKLFF.

V usage is TRBV11-2 and J usage is TRBJ2-5; 8 bases match TRBD1. CDR1 is SGHAT, CDR2 FQNNGV, per germline. The V segment lost 1 base and the J segment 4 bases; nucleotides outside the gene matches: 5. This CDR3 contains 15 residues. DNA for the CDR3: TGTGCCAGCAGCTTAGTCGGACAGGGTCCAGAGACCCAGTACTTC. Translation: CASSLVGQGPETQYF.

The J gene is TRBJ1-3, the V gene TRBV7-6, with 8 bases identical to TRBD1. Trimming cost V 0 bases and J 3 bases; bases outside gene matches: 7. CDR1 is SGHVS, CDR2 FNYEAQ, per germline. CDR3 length: 17 amino acids. CDR3 DNA: TGTGCCAGCAGCTTAGCCCTGACAGGGGCCGATGGAAACACCATATATTTT. Amino acids: CASSLALTGADGNTIYF.

This clonotype was detected ten times or more. The chain couples TRBV6-1 to TRBJ1-4; TRBD1 matches at 9 bases. The J segment lost 5 bases and the V segment lost 6 bases, leaving 7 bases of the junction unmatched. Germline V lookup: CDR1 MNHNS, CDR2 SASEGT. This CDR3 comprises 15 residues. The CDR3, as DNA: TGTGCCAGCAGGAAAACAGGGGGCACAAATGAAAAACTGTTTTTT. It translates to CASRKTGGTNEKLFF.

This clonotype showed up many times. The chain links TRBV11-1 to TRBJ1-2; TRBD1 aligns across 7 bases. J was trimmed by 4 bases and V by 5 bases; bases with no gene match: 7. The CDR3 runs 14 residues. Germline V CDR1 and CDR2: SGHAT, FQDESV (reference sequence). This chain's CDR3 is CASSGGTVFYGYTF. The CDR3 coding sequence is TGTGCCAGCAGCGGGGGGACAGTCTTCTATGGCTACACCTTC.

This clonotype was observed many times. The gene calls are TRBV7-8 and TRBJ2-1, with TRBD2 matching over 7 bases. This CDR3 has 13 residues. The J segment lost 9 bases and the V segment lost 0 bases, leaving 2 bases of the junction unmatched. Germline CDR1 is SGHVS and CDR2 is FQNEAQ. CDR3 nucleotide sequence: TGTGCCAGCAGCTTAGCGTCGGGGGGTGAGCAGTTCTTC. This codes for CASSLASGGEQFF.

The sample holds a few counts of this clonotype. The chain recombines TRBV29-1 with TRBJ2-1, with a weak D call TRBD1 (5 bases). The germline gives CDR1 SQVTM, CDR2 ANQGSEA. The CDR3 spans 13 residues. The V end was cut by 4 bases, the J end by 0 bases, with 7 bases between. The chain's CDR3 is CSVVRASYNEQFF. In nucleotides, the CDR3 is TGCAGCGTTGTCAGGGCCTCCTACAATGAGCAGTTCTTC.

V usage is TRBV12-3 or TRBV12-4 and J usage is TRBJ2-2; 8 bases fit TRBD2. The length of the CDR3 is 15 residues. Unmatched junction bases numbered 8, after V lost 4 bases and J lost 7 bases. The CDR3 nucleotides are TGTGCCAGCAGTTACCGGGGGGGCGCCCACGGGGAGCTGTTTTTT. The encoded protein is CASSYRGGAHGELFF.